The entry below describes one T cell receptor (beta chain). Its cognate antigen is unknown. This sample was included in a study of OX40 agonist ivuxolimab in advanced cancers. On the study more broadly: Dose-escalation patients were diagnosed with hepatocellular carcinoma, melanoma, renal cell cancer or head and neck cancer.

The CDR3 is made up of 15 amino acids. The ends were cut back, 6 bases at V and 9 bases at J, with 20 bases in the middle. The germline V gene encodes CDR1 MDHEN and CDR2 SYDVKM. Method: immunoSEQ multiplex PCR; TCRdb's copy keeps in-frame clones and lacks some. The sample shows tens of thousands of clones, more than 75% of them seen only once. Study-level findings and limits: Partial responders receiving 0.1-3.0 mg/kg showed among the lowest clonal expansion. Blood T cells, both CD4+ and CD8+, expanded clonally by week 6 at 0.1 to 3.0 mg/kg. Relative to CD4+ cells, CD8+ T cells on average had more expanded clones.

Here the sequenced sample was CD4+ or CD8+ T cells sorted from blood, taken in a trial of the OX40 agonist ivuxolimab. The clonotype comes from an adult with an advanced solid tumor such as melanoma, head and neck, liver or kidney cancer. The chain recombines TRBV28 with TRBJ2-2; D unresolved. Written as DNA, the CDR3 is TGTGCCAGCAGCTCATCCGCCCTAGTCGGCCGGGAGCTGTTTTTT. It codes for CASSSSALVGRELFF.